One and the same sample provided the 7 T cell receptor beta chains below, sequenced in a study of blood T cell repertoires in COVID-19. Sequencing was performed with immunoSEQ multiplex PCR; in TCRdb, only in-frame clones are kept and a portion is missing. The sample has about 6,600 clones, 85% to 90% seen once; the top ten hold 3.5% to 5%. Source material: peripheral blood. The source of these receptors is a man at least 80 years old with active COVID-19.

This clone was seen only once. This chain joins TRBV19 and TRBJ2-7; TRBD2 agrees at 12 bases. The CDR3 totals 14 residues. Germline V gene lookup returns CDR1 LNHDA and CDR2 SQIVND (reference sequence). The V gene end was trimmed by 8 bases and the J gene end by 4 bases; junction bases not matched to a gene: 6. CDR3 coding DNA: TGTGCCAGTTCTAGCGGGAGGGCCGGTTACGAGCAGTACTTC. It codes for CASSSGRAGYEQYF.

This chain connects TRBV7-3 to TRBJ2-1; a weak D match, TRBD1 (5 bases). V was shortened by 3 bases and J by 4 bases, with 10 bases between the two germline ends. The germline CDR1 and CDR2 sequences are SGHTA and FQGTGA. The CDR3 has 14 amino acids. Here the CDR3 DNA reads TGTGCCAGCAGCTTTTCCAGGGATTACAATGAGCAGTTCTTC. This sequence encodes CASSFSRDYNEQFF.

The chain combines TRBV9 with TRBJ2-7; tentatively, D is TRBD1 (5 bases). V was pared by 3 bases and J by 5 bases, with 18 bases between. The CDR3 has 15 amino acids. Germline assignment: CDR1 SGDLS and CDR2 YYNGEE. CDR3 in DNA: TGTGCCAGCAGCGGATCCATCTCAGGGTGGGACGAGCAGTACTTC. This translates into CASSGSISGWDEQYF.

The V gene is TRBV11-1, the J gene TRBJ2-3; D is unresolved. V shed 5 bases and J shed 1 base, with 10 bases lying between them. Germline V gene data show CDR1 as SGHAT and CDR2 as FQDESV (reference sequence). The CDR3 runs to 14 residues. CDR3 amino acids: CASSLRRGTDTQYF. CDR3 DNA sequence: TGTGCCAGCAGCCTTAGACGGGGCACAGATACGCAGTATTTT.

The chain has TRBV5-1 and TRBJ2-5; TRBD1 agrees at 8 bases. Trimming removed 2 bases from V and 4 bases from J; junction bases left unmatched: 7. The CDR3 is made up of 15 amino acids. CDR1 is SGHRS and CDR2 is YFSETQ in the germline V gene. In DNA form, the CDR3 reads TGCGCCAGCAGCTTCGGGACAGGCCAGCTAGAGACCCAGTACTTC. Residues: CASSFGTGQLETQYF. Full variable domain (rest looked up from reference TRBV5-1 and TRBJ2-5): KAGVTQTPRYLIKTRGQQVTLSCSPISGHRSVSWYQQTPGQGLQFLFEYFSETQRNKGNFPGRFSGRQFSNSRSEMNVSTLELGDSALYLCASSFGTGQLETQYFGPGTRLLVL.

The gene calls are TRBV27 and TRBJ2-7; D is possibly TRBD2 (6 bases). Germline V lookup: CDR1 MNHEY, CDR2 SMNVEV (reference sequence). CDR3 length: 14 amino acids. V was cut by 0 bases and J by 3 bases, with 9 bases left in between. The DNA for the CDR3 is TGTGCCAGCAGTTTATCTCCCGGGAGCTACGAGCAGTACTTC. Protein: CASSLSPGSYEQYF.

This chain joins TRBV27 and TRBJ1-1; D is possibly TRBD1 (5 bases). The germline V and J ends were trimmed by 5 bases and 0 bases, with 10 bases remaining between them. Per germline, CDR1 MNHEY and CDR2 SMNVEV (reference sequence). The CDR3 consists of 14 residues. The CDR3 DNA sequence: TGTGCCAGCAGTCCCGGGACTATGAACACTGAAGCTTTCTTT. The encoded protein is CASSPGTMNTEAFF.